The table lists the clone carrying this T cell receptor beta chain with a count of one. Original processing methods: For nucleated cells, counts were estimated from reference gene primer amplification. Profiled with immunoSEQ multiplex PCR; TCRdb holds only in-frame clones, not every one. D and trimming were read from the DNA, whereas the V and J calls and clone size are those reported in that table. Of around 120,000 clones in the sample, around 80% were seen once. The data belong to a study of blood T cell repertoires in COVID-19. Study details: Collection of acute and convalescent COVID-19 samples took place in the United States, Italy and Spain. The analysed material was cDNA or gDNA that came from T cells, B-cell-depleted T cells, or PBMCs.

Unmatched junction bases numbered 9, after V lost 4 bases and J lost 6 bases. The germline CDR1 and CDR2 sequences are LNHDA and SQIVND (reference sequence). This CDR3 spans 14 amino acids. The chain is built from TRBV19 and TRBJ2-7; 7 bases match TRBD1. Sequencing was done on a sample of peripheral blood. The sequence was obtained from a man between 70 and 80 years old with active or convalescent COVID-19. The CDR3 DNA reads TGTGCCAGTAGTACCATGACAGGGTCTCTCGAGCAGTACTTC. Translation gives CASSTMTGSLEQYF.